This T cell receptor (beta chain) was sequenced during a study of T cell repertoires in cytomegalovirus infection (dated by TCRdb to about 2019). As for the study more broadly: Alongside well-studied HLA-B-restricted epitopes, the peptide stimulations were aimed at recently identified HLA-C-restricted CMV epitopes, whose presentation resists viral immunomodulation. Because public TCR beta signatures pointed to carriage of CMV infection together with the matching HLA type, the HLA type of each donor mattered for the analysis.

About this clonotype: Its antigen is currently not known. No base qualities exist here, and no much larger clone lies one base off it.

General findings and caveats noted by the study authors: The ex vivo response was dominated by HLA-C-restricted CMV-specific TCR beta clonotypes, which also provided the single most frequent clonotype in two of eight donors. Carriers of CMV infection plus the relevant HLA type were discriminated by the cumulative frequency of public TCR beta family members in the study cohort and in an independent roughly 370-donor cohort.

The CDR3 numbers 17 residues from cysteine through phenylalanine. Of the read, only the CDR3 DNA is kept; its 51 bases are in frame from base 1. The CDR1 and CDR2 encoded by the germline V gene are MNHEY and SVGAGI. Germline trimming: 7 bases from V, 5 bases from J; junction bases outside gene matches: 17. The sample was run on an Illumina HiSeq 1500. Using fastp at Q25 and MiXCR, TCRdb reprocessed the public reads and kept productive beta chains. Each record represents a unique CDR3 protein, reported with the most common genes and DNA among its rows. Present in this sample are about 900,000 distinct CDR3 sequences, about 33% of which were seen just once. Roughly 13% of the sample belongs to the ten largest clones. Reading the label with the study, this specimen's treatment or condition is: in vitro stimulation with specific CMV peptide epitopes to enrich CMV-specific T cells.

The source of this sequence is a human donor in good health (CMV status not recorded). Some clones in this sample may be carry-over from other donors' samples. The rearranged chain carries TRBV6-5 and TRBJ1-1, and 9 junction bases match TRBD1. The input for sequencing was cultured CD8+ T cells from PBMCs, taken from culture after CMV antigen stimulation. The DNA sequence is TGTGCCAGCACCCAACTGTGGACAGGGGTAGGAACTACTGAAGCTTTCTTT. Protein translation: CASTQLWTGVGTTEAFF.